One sample yielded the 17 T cell receptor beta chains listed below, sequenced in a study of T cell responses to AZD1222 COVID-19 vaccine. TCRdb's copy holds only in-frame clones and misses some; the assay was immunoSEQ multiplex PCR. The sample contains some 150,000 clones, about 90% of which appear only once. Sequenced here: peripheral blood, sampled 28 days after the second AZD1222 dose. Every receptor here comes from an adult who received the AZD1222 COVID-19 vaccine.

The rearrangement uses TRBV29-1 and TRBJ2-7; 16 bases are shared with TRBD2. The CDR3 contains 15 residues. The germline gives CDR1 SQVTM, CDR2 ANQGSEA. Germline trimming cut 8 bases from V and 5 bases from J; bases unmatched to any gene: 9. The CDR3 sequence is CSTWGLAGGPNEQYF. The CDR3 nucleotides are TGCAGCACATGGGGACTAGCGGGAGGGCCGAACGAGCAGTACTTC.

This rearrangement joins TRBV28 to TRBJ1-2; TRBD1 might be the D (5 bases). The CDR3 is made up of 19 amino acids. Trimming took 7 bases from V and 0 from J, leaving 27 bases between them. Germline CDR1 reads MDHEN; CDR2 reads SYDVKM. CDR3 DNA: TGTGCCAGCACCACACCTCCGGGAGGAGGGGTTCCCGCTAACTATGGCTACACCTTC. Translated, it gives CASTTPPGGGVPANYGYTF.

This clone was observed a few times. The CDR3 region has the DNA TGTGCCAGCAGCTTGGCAGGGGAGAGTGAAAAACTGTTTTTT. Its translation: CASSLAGESEKLFF. The chain links TRBV5-6 to TRBJ1-4; D is perhaps TRBD1 (6 bases). The germline gives CDR1 SGHDT, CDR2 YYEEEE. The CDR3 extends over 14 amino acids. Trimming cost V 0 bases and J 7 bases, with 10 bases left between them.

This chain links TRBV11-2 with TRBJ2-1, with D unresolved. Looked up from germline, CDR1 is SGHAT and CDR2 is FQNNGV. Between the trimmed V and J ends, which lost 4 bases and 2 bases, there was a span of 9 bases. The CDR3 runs to 14 residues. The CDR3 DNA reads TGTGCCAGCAGCTCCATCCTCCCCTACAATGAGCAGTTCTTC. Protein sequence: CASSSILPYNEQFF.

This clone was recorded once. The chain couples TRBV5-1 to TRBJ2-1; weak D call: TRBD1 (6 bases). Germline lookup yields CDR1 SGHRS and CDR2 YFSETQ. The CDR3 loop spans 15 amino acids. Trimming took 4 bases from V and 7 from J, leaving 18 bases between them. This CDR3 is CASSLEGGRGNEQFF. CDR3 nucleotides: TGCGCCAGCAGCCTAGAAGGCGGCAGGGGTAATGAGCAGTTCTTC.

This chain connects TRBV5-4 to TRBJ2-3; D ambiguous. Trimming removed 5 bases at V and 1 base at J, with 14 bases between. In germline, CDR1 is SGHNT, CDR2 YYREEE (reference sequence). The CDR3 runs to 15 residues. CDR3 DNA sequence: TGTGCCAGCAGTCCCGAGGTCAGCCGCACAGATACGCAGTATTTT. Translation gives CASSPEVSRTDTQYF.

The genes are TRBV6-1 and TRBJ2-1; either TRBD1 or TRBD2 may supply D (5 bases each). CDR1 is MNHNS and CDR2 is SASEGT in the germline V gene. CDR3 length: 13 amino acids. Deletions cut 2 bases from V and 16 bases from J, with 18 bases between. The CDR3 protein is CASSESSRDREFF. The CDR3 DNA is TGTGCCAGCAGTGAAAGTAGCCGGGACCGAGAATTCTTC.

This sequence joins TRBV28 and TRBJ2-4, with 8 bases matching TRBD2. After removal of 1 base from V and 13 bases from J, the junction contained 12 bases not matched to a gene. The germline CDR1 and CDR2 sequences are MDHEN and SYDVKM. CDR3 length equals 15 residues. CDR3 nucleotide sequence: TGTGCCAGCAGTTTATATGCGGGGGGAGCCTCGATACAGTACTTC. As protein: CASSLYAGGASIQYF.

V usage is TRBV28 and J usage is TRBJ1-2, with a tentative D call TRBD1 (5 bases). Trimming stripped 7 bases from V and 8 bases from J, with 17 bases between. CDR3 length: 13 amino acids. CDR1 and CDR2 from the germline V gene are MDHEN and SYDVKM. DNA for the CDR3: TGTGCCAGCACTTCGCTCCAGGGATTCGGCTACACCTTC. Amino acid sequence: CASTSLQGFGYTF.

This chain uses TRBV10-3 with TRBJ2-5; TRBD2 might be the D (6 bases). Looked up from germline, CDR1 is ENHRY and CDR2 is SYGVKD. The CDR3 loop spans 14 amino acids. The V gene lost 3 bases and the J gene lost 2 bases, with 10 bases spanning the gap. The CDR3 DNA reads as TGTGCCATCAGTGATCCGGCGGGGCAAGAGACCCAGTACTTC. Translation: CAISDPAGQETQYF.

The chain links TRBV2 to TRBJ1-5; 8 bases map to TRBD1. V lost 6 bases to trimming and J lost 3 bases; unmatched junction nucleotides: 7. The CDR3 consists of 15 residues. Germline assignment: CDR1 SNHLY and CDR2 FYNNEI. CDR3 nucleotides: TGTGCCAGCAGCCCCGGGACAGGATACAATCAGCCCCAGCATTTT. This codes for CASSPGTGYNQPQHF.

V is TRBV5-6 and J is TRBJ2-7; D is unresolved. The germline CDR1 and CDR2 sequences are SGHDT and YYEEEE. Trimming stripped 6 bases from V and 7 bases from J, with 17 bases between. CDR3 length equals 13 residues. The chain's CDR3 is CASTLSLREEQYF. DNA for the CDR3: TGTGCCAGCACCCTATCCCTCCGCGAGGAGCAGTACTTC. Filled out from reference TRBV5-6 and TRBJ2-7, the complete variable domain reads DAGVTQSPTHLIKTRGQQVTLRCSPKSGHDTVSWYQQALGQGPQFIFQYYEEEERQRGNFPDRFSGHQFPNYSSELNVNALLLGDSALYLCASTLSLREEQYFGPGTRLTVT.

The gene calls are TRBV19 and TRBJ2-1; 9 bases map to TRBD2. Germline V gives CDR1 LNHDA, CDR2 SQIVND (reference sequence). V dropped 7 bases and J dropped 9; count of bases not matched to a gene: 13. The CDR3 is 15 amino acids. The chain's CDR3 is CASTSLAGEFSEQFF. The CDR3 region has the DNA TGTGCCAGTACTTCATTAGCGGGAGAATTTAGTGAGCAGTTCTTC.

V usage is TRBV13 and J usage is TRBJ2-6, with 7 bases matching TRBD1. CDR1 is PRHDT and CDR2 is FYEKMQ in the germline V gene (reference sequence). Unmatched junction bases numbered 1, after V lost 4 bases and J lost 1 base. The CDR3 covers 15 residues. CDR3 coding DNA: TGTGCCAGCAGCTACAGGGGATCTGGGGCCAACGTCCTGACTTTC. Residues: CASSYRGSGANVLTF.

The gene calls are TRBV6-1 and TRBJ1-5; D is unclear. Germline CDR1 is MNHNS and CDR2 is SASEGT. This CDR3 comprises 13 residues. Trimming took 3 bases from V and 1 from J, leaving 4 bases between them. The CDR3 loop is CASSDRSNQPQHF. CDR3 DNA sequence: TGTGCCAGCAGTGACAGGAGCAATCAGCCCCAGCATTTT.

This chain joins TRBV15 and TRBJ2-7; 9 positions agree with TRBD2. V shed 4 bases and J 5 bases; nucleotides not matched to a gene: 12. Germline CDR1 reads LNHNV; CDR2 reads YYDKDF (reference sequence). This CDR3 has 16 amino acids. CDR3 nucleotides: TGTGCCACCAGCACGAGGGGTAGCGGGAGTTTCCACGAGCAGTACTTC. This sequence encodes CATSTRGSGSFHEQYF.

The V call is TRBV29-1, the J call TRBJ2-3; D assignment may be TRBD1 or TRBD2 (5 bases each). Trimming left V 3 bases short and J 0 bases short, with 16 bases between. Germline V gives CDR1 SQVTM, CDR2 ANQGSEA. CDR3 length: 16 residues. For the CDR3, the DNA is TGCAGCGTTGAGGGGGTGGCAGGGTGGAGCACAGATACGCAGTATTTT. Translated: CSVEGVAGWSTDTQYF.